This TCR beta chain was captured in a study of cytomegalovirus exposure and HLA in healthy donors. Overall study findings and caveats: Researchers reported that three CMV-associated chains were confirmed in vitro as CMV antigen-specific. Among TCR sequences, most were rare, though some public TCRs appeared in many donors. That first-cohort TCR clusters tended to co-occur in the roughly 120 validation repertoires was found in a later analysis. Listed as cytomegalovirus-associated were 150 or so TCR beta chains.

The germline V gene encodes CDR1 SGHRS and CDR2 YFSETQ. Between the trimmed V and J ends, which lost 0 bases and 4 bases, there was a span of 8 bases. This CDR3 spans 14 amino acids. As to this clone: Its antigen is unidentified.

Data came from immunoSEQ multiplex PCR; TCRdb stores just in-frame clones and leaves some out. The repertoire holds 70,000 to 80,000 clones, with 94% as singletons. Specimen: PBMCs. The gene calls are TRBV5-1 and TRBJ2-1; D remains unclear. This TCR came from a woman between 18 and 29 years old in good health and CMV-seronegative. The CDR3 DNA reads TGCGCCAGCAGCTTGGACTACTTTTACAATGAGCAGTTCTTC. It encodes CASSLDYFYNEQFF.